This is a list of T cell receptor beta chains from one sample in a study of shared clonotypes between healthy human individuals. Sequencing was performed with immunoSEQ multiplex PCR; in TCRdb, only in-frame clones are kept and a portion is missing. The data contain under 650,000 clones, 90% to 96% of them singletons. The sample comprised naive CD4+ T cells sorted from blood. These receptors were obtained from a woman aged 30 to 39 in good health. Each CDR3 is given with its conserved first and last residue. A D gene is named only where the DNA matches it firmly. Only part of the rows carry a size: once, few, many, or a class if the clone is expanded.

j_gene,abundance,v_gene,d_gene,CDR3aa,CDR3nt
TRBJ2-7,.,TRBV2,.,CASSLGRETYEQYF,TGTGCCAGCAGTTTGGGACGGGAAACCTACGAGCAGTACTTC
TRBJ2-2,.,TRBV18,.,CASSPNTIAVANTGELFF,TGTGCCAGCTCACCGAATACGATAGCGGTCGCGAACACCGGGGAGCTGTTTTTT
TRBJ2-7,.,TRBV9,.,CASSVVGSYEQYF,TGTGCCAGCAGCGTAGTGGGCTCCTACGAGCAGTACTTC
TRBJ2-3,.,TRBV5-1,.,CASSLGRQVPGGTDTQYF,TGCGCCAGCAGCTTGGGGAGACAGGTACCCGGGGGCACAGATACGCAGTATTTT
TRBJ1-2,once,TRBV6-1,.,CASSENVGVPGYTF,TGTGCCAGCAGTGAAAATGTGGGGGTGCCGGGCTACACCTTC
TRBJ2-1,.,TRBV5-4,.,CASSLPSASYNEQFF,TGTGCCAGCAGCTTACCCAGCGCCTCCTACAATGAGCAGTTCTTC
TRBJ2-7,.,TRBV27,TRBD1,CASGPDRDRAPEQYF,TGTGCCAGCGGACCAGACCGGGACAGGGCTCCCGAGCAGTACTTC
TRBJ2-3,.,TRBV27,.,CASSTITWTENSTDTQYF,TGTGCCAGCAGTACAATAACGTGGACGGAAAATAGCACAGATACGCAGTATTTT
TRBJ1-1,.,TRBV11-3,.,CASSFQVNTEAFF,TGTGCCAGCAGCTTTCAGGTGAACACTGAAGCTTTCTTT
TRBJ2-1,.,TRBV11-2,.,CASSLSVGVQFF,TGTGCCAGCAGCTTAAGTGTGGGGGTTCAGTTCTTC
TRBJ1-5,.,TRBV30,.,CAWSVPGQPQHF,TGTGCCTGGAGTGTACCTGGGCAGCCCCAGCATTTT
TRBJ2-3,.,TRBV7-2,TRBD2,CASSLRRDYTDTQYF,TGTGCCAGCAGCTTACGGCGGGACTACACAGATACGCAGTATTTT
TRBJ2-6,.,TRBV4-1,.,CASSRLLGVGANVLTF,TGCGCCAGCAGCCGCTTATTAGGGGTTGGGGCCAACGTCCTGACTTTC
TRBJ2-5,.,TRBV7-2,.,CASSPMGPSGTQYF,TGTGCCAGCAGTCCGATGGGACCGTCGGGGACCCAGTACTTC
TRBJ1-2,.,TRBV27,.,CASSPGAAYGYTF,TGTGCCAGCAGCCCCGGGGCCGCCTATGGCTACACCTTC
TRBJ1-3,.,TRBV6-1,.,CASSVVHPGNTIYF,TGTGCCAGCAGTGTTGTACATCCTGGAAACACCATATATTTT
TRBJ2-3,.,TRBV5-1,TRBD2,CASSLGWTSGTDTQYF,TGCGCCAGCAGCTTGGGTTGGACTAGCGGCACAGATACGCAGTATTTT
TRBJ1-2,.,TRBV15,TRBD1,CATSRTGTGDGYTF,TGTGCCACCAGCCGTACCGGGACAGGGGATGGCTACACCTTC
TRBJ2-3,.,TRBV7-9,TRBD1,CASSLTGGPADTQYF,TGTGCCAGCAGCCTCACAGGGGGACCCGCAGATACGCAGTATTTT
TRBJ2-4,.,TRBV6-4,.,CASSVGPTKNIQYF,TGTGCCAGCAGCGTGGGTCCTACCAAAAACATTCAGTACTTC
TRBJ2-5,.,TRBV6-1,.,CASSVSSRSGTQYF,TGTGCCAGCAGTGTGAGTTCGAGGTCGGGGACCCAGTACTTC
TRBJ1-1,.,TRBV19,.,CASKIPGTAEAFF,TGTGCCAGTAAAATCCCCGGGACGGCTGAAGCTTTCTTT
TRBJ1-3,.,TRBV30,.,CACKRQVSGNTIYF,TGTGCCTGTAAAAGACAGGTCTCTGGAAACACCATATATTTT
TRBJ1-3,.,TRBV10-3,.,CAISGDALLGDTIYF,TGTGCCATCAGTGGGGACGCGCTTTTGGGCGACACCATATATTTT
TRBJ2-3,.,TRBV19,.,CASSWALSTDTQYF,TGTGCCAGTAGTTGGGCGCTGAGCACAGATACGCAGTATTTT
TRBJ1-4,.,TRBV15,.,CATSREQMAYEKLFF,TGTGCCACCAGCAGAGAGCAGATGGCATATGAAAAACTGTTTTTT
TRBJ1-5,.,TRBV28,TRBD1,CASSLGGQGRAQPQHF,TGTGCCAGCAGTTTAGGGGGACAGGGGAGGGCTCAGCCCCAGCATTTT
TRBJ2-6,.,TRBV7-9,.,CASSFSGAGANVLTF,TGTGCCAGCAGCTTTTCAGGGGCTGGGGCCAACGTCCTGACTTTC
TRBJ1-6,.,TRBV28,.,CASSPGQNGSPLHF,TGTGCCAGCAGTCCCGGACAGAACGGGTCACCCCTCCACTTT
TRBJ1-5,.,TRBV7-5,.,CVRSYTGLGQHF,TGTGTCAGAAGCTACACAGGCCTCGGTCAGCATTTT
TRBJ1-1,.,TRBV9,TRBD1,CASRLQGTEAFF,TGTGCCAGCAGATTACAGGGGACTGAAGCTTTCTTT